The 27 T cell receptor beta chains below were found in one sample sequenced in a study of T cells in Graves' hyperthyroidism and ophthalmopathy. RNA transcripts yielded amplified TCR beta CDR3 regions. With the HTBI primer set, the TCR CDR3 went through a first round of RT-PCR. One entry per CDR3 protein results from TCRdb running MiXCR on the multiplex PCR reads. The sample has 550,000 to 800,000 distinct CDR3 sequences, around a sixth seen once. The specimen sequenced was blood. The source is a man aged 50-59 years with Graves' hyperthyroidism.

This clonotype was recorded at least ten times. The rearrangement uses TRBV28 and TRBJ2-7; D is ambiguous. The CDR3 sequence is 14 residues long. With 3 bases removed from V and 2 bases from J, the gap between germline ends came to 11 bases. Germline lookup yields CDR1 MDHEN and CDR2 SYDVKM. The DNA of the CDR3 is TGTGCCAGCAGTTTCTTGTCCGGCGCCTACGAGCAGTACTTC. Residues: CASSFLSGAYEQYF. The entire variable domain, with the rest obtained from reference TRBV28 and TRBJ2-7, is as follows: DVKVTQSSRYLVKRTGEKVFLECVQDMDHENMFWYRQDPGLGLRLIYFSYDVKMKEKGDIPEGYSVSREKKERFSLILESASTNQTSMYLCASSFLSGAYEQYFGPGTRLTVT.

V and J are TRBV7-9 and TRBJ2-7; no clear D. CDR3 length: 20 amino acids. Between the trimmed V and J ends, which lost 0 bases and 3 bases, there was a span of 27 bases. Looked up from germline, CDR1 is SEHNR and CDR2 is FQNEAQ (reference sequence). CDR3 sequence (DNA): TGTGCCAGCAGCTTAGCTTCAGTTTTTCGACGGCGGAATGATAACTACGAGCAGTACTTC. This codes for CASSLASVFRRRNDNYEQYF.

This chain uses TRBV7-2 with TRBJ1-4, with D hard to call. Germline assignment: CDR1 SGHTA and CDR2 FQGNSA. The germline V and J ends were trimmed by 1 base and 7 bases, with 13 bases remaining between them. This CDR3 is 15 amino acids long. The CDR3 here is CASSLVVGIGEKLFF. CDR3 nucleotides: TGTGCCAGCAGCTTAGTTGTGGGAATTGGTGAAAAACTGTTTTTT.

For this clonotype: At one end the junction does not follow the germline gene, possibly because of a read error. The genes are TRBV25-1 and TRBJ2-5; D may be TRBD1 or TRBD2 (5 bases each). In germline, CDR1 is MGHDK, CDR2 SYGVNS. There are 15 residues in the CDR3. The CDR3 sequence is CVSSEWATGLETQYF. DNA of the CDR3: TGTGTCAGCAGTGAATGGGCTACAGGACTTGAGACCCAGTACTTC.

This clonotype was seen many times. V is TRBV30 and J is TRBJ2-7; D unresolved. Germline CDR1 reads GTSNPN; CDR2 reads SVGIG (reference sequence). CDR3 length: 11 amino acids. The V and J ends lost 4 bases and 1 base respectively, with 5 bases between them. The CDR3, as DNA: TGTGCCTGGACTCGTTCCTACGAGCAGTACTTC. Its translation: CAWTRSYEQYF.

This clonotype was seen repeatedly, ten times or more. The V call is TRBV28, the J call TRBJ2-7; D is undetermined. Germline V gene lookup returns CDR1 MDHEN and CDR2 SYDVKM. CDR3 length equals 14 residues. Trimming shortened V by 2 bases and J by 4 bases, and 12 bases separated the two germline ends. CDR3 protein: CASSLIGIGYEQYF. The CDR3 coding sequence is TGTGCCAGCAGTTTAATAGGGATTGGGTACGAGCAGTACTTC.

Here the CDR3 DNA reads TGCGCCAGCAGCTCTCAAGGGGGGGTTATGAACACTGAAGCTTTCTTT. It codes for CASSSQGGVMNTEAFF. J is TRBJ1-1 and V is TRBV5-1; D perhaps matches TRBD1 (6 bases). The V gene lost 3 bases and the J gene lost 0 bases, with 15 bases spanning the gap. Per germline, CDR1 SGHRS and CDR2 YFSETQ. The CDR3 contains 16 residues.

There are many counts of this clonotype. The chain links TRBV11-1 to TRBJ2-7; no firm D call. This CDR3 is 12 amino acids long. Germline-derived CDR1 and CDR2 are SGHAT and FQDESV (reference sequence). V lost 1 base and J lost 4, with 5 bases in between. CDR3: CASSLEEYEQYF. In DNA form, the CDR3 reads TGTGCCAGCAGCTTAGAGGAATACGAGCAGTACTTC.

The table lists this clonotype with many counts. V is TRBV7-2 and J is TRBJ2-3; D gene ambiguous. Per germline, CDR1 SGHTA and CDR2 FQGNSA. The CDR3 spans 16 residues. V was pared by 6 bases and J by 4 bases, with 20 bases between. The DNA for the CDR3 is TGTGCCAGCAGTTTTTCAGGTATCTTCGGCGCAGATACGCAGTATTTT. As protein: CASSFSGIFGADTQYF.

At least ten counts were recorded for this clonotype. CDR3 nucleotide sequence: TGTGCCAGCAGTGAAGTGGCAGCCAAAAACATTCAGTACTTC. Its translation is CASSEVAAKNIQYF. The chain recombines TRBV2 with TRBJ2-4; D gene uncertain. Germline V gene data show CDR1 as SNHLY and CDR2 as FYNNEI. This CDR3 contains 14 residues. Trimming took 1 base from V and 0 from J, leaving 4 bases between them.

This clonotype appeared many times. The chain is built from TRBV11-2 and TRBJ2-7, with TRBD2 matching over 7 bases. After removal of 2 bases from V and 5 bases from J, the junction contained 6 bases not matched to a gene. CDR1 and CDR2 from the germline V gene are SGHAT and FQNNGV. The CDR3 runs 14 residues. CDR3 coding DNA: TGTGCCAGCAGCTTACTTACGGGAGGAAACGAGCAGTACTTC. Translated, it gives CASSLLTGGNEQYF. The full variable domain, in which reference TRBV11-2 and TRBJ2-7 provide the parts outside the CDR3, is EAGVAQSPRYKIIEKRQSVAFWCNPISGHATLYWYQQILGQGPKLLIQFQNNGVVDDSQLPKDRFSAERLKGVDSTLKIQPAKLEDSAVYLCASSLLTGGNEQYFGPGTRLTVT.

The chain combines TRBV7-3 with TRBJ2-3, with D unclear. CDR3 length: 14 amino acids. Germline CDR1 is SGHTA and CDR2 is FQGTGA. V was pared by 1 base and J by 3 bases, with 8 bases between. Here the CDR3 reads CASSLNRSTDTQYF. Written as DNA, the CDR3 is TGTGCCAGCAGCTTAAATCGCTCGACAGATACGCAGTATTTT.

A few counts support this clonotype. V gene TRBV11-1 combines with J gene TRBJ2-7, with 7 bases matching TRBD1. This CDR3 comprises 17 residues. CDR1 and CDR2 (germline): SGHAT, FQDESV (reference sequence). Germline trimming cut 0 bases from V and 6 bases from J; bases unmatched to any gene: 14. In DNA, the CDR3 is TGTGCCAGCAGCTTAGCGCAAGTCCCAGGGGGACCGGGCGAGCAGTACTTC. Translated, it gives CASSLAQVPGGPGEQYF.

This chain joins TRBV29-1 and TRBJ2-7, with a tentative D call TRBD2 (7 bases). The CDR3 contains 15 residues. The V gene lost 4 bases and the J gene lost 1 base, with 17 bases spanning the gap. Germline assignment: CDR1 SQVTM and CDR2 ANQGSEA. The CDR3: CSVAGFRGGSYEQYF. The CDR3 DNA reads as TGCAGCGTTGCAGGATTTAGGGGGGGGTCCTACGAGCAGTACTTC.

This clonotype showed up many times. V and J are TRBV28 and TRBJ2-5, with TRBD1 matching over 8 bases. V was clipped by 6 bases and J by 4 bases; unmatched bases: 16. This CDR3 contains 17 residues. CDR1 MDHEN and CDR2 SYDVKM come from the germline V gene. The CDR3 is CASSPGGTGGFVETQYF. As DNA, the CDR3 is TGTGCCAGCAGCCCTGGGGGAACAGGGGGTTTTGTAGAGACCCAGTACTTC.

In this sample, this clonotype turned up many times. The rearrangement uses TRBV24-1 and TRBJ2-7, with 9 bases matching TRBD2. V lost 7 bases to trimming and J lost 0 bases; unmatched junction nucleotides: 18. The CDR3 extends over 19 amino acids. Per germline, CDR1 KGHDR and CDR2 SFDVKD. CDR3 residues: CATSDTELKTSGYSYEQYF. CDR3 bases: TGTGCCACCAGCGACACAGAGCTTAAGACTAGCGGATACTCCTACGAGCAGTACTTC.

The chain links TRBV27 to TRBJ1-5, with D possibly TRBD1 on 5 matching bases. This CDR3 spans 13 amino acids. Trimming took 3 bases from V and 7 from J, leaving 10 bases between them. Germline CDR1 and CDR2: MNHEY and SMNVEV (reference sequence). CDR3 in amino acids: CASSLGRLQPQHF. In nucleotides, the CDR3 is TGTGCCAGCAGTTTGGGGCGGTTGCAGCCCCAGCATTTT.

This clonotype was seen at least ten times. V gene TRBV11-3 combines with J gene TRBJ2-1; 11 bases fit TRBD2. Germline V CDR1 and CDR2: SGHNT, YENEEA. V shed 5 bases, J shed 0 bases, and the junction held 21 bases outside the gene matches. The CDR3 length is 22 residues. In DNA, the CDR3 is TGTGCCAGCAGCCAATCTTTTCCGGGACTAGCGGACCAACCCAGCTCCTACAATGAGCAGTTCTTC. Protein sequence: CASSQSFPGLADQPSSYNEQFF.

The table lists this clonotype with a few counts. Here the CDR3 DNA reads TGTGCCAGCAGTGAAGGCGGAGGGGGTGTTCGCAATCAGCCCCAGCATTTT. Translation gives CASSEGGGGVRNQPQHF. V and J are TRBV6-1 and TRBJ1-5; TRBD1 might be the D (6 bases). This CDR3 spans 17 amino acids. Per germline, CDR1 MNHNS and CDR2 SASEGT. Trimming cost V 1 base and J 2 bases, with 15 bases left between them.

This clonotype was counted at least ten times. This chain joins TRBV14 and TRBJ1-2; D is possibly TRBD1 (6 bases). Germline CDR1 reads SGHDN; CDR2 reads FVKESK. V was pared by 1 base and J by 6 bases, with 12 bases between. The length of the CDR3 is 14 residues. CDR3 DNA sequence: TGTGCCAGCAGCCAAGGGGGGCAGAACCATGGCTACACCTTC. Residues: CASSQGGQNHGYTF. The variable domain in full, with the rest retrieved from reference TRBV14 and TRBJ1-2, is EAGVTQFPSHSVIEKGQTVTLRCDPISGHDNLYWYRRVMGKEIKFLLHFVKESKQDESGMPNNRFLAERTGGTYSTLKVQPAELEDSGVYFCASSQGGQNHGYTFGSGTRLTVV.

This clonotype was found a few times. The V call is TRBV19, the J call TRBJ1-1; unclear D gene. From germline, CDR1 is LNHDA and CDR2 SQIVND (reference sequence). The ends were cut back, 1 base at V and 0 bases at J, with 6 bases in the middle. The CDR3 is 14 residues long. In DNA, the CDR3 is TGTGCCAGTAGTATAGTGGGCATGAACACTGAAGCTTTCTTT. It yields the protein CASSIVGMNTEAFF. The complete variable domain, with remaining parts taken from reference TRBV19 and TRBJ1-1, reads DGGITQSPKYLFRKEGQNVTLSCEQNLNHDAMYWYRQDPGQGLRLIYYSQIVNDFQKGDIAEGYSVSREKKESFPLTVTSAQKNPTAFYLCASSIVGMNTEAFFGQGTRLTVV.

In regard to this clonotype: With a much larger clone just one base away, this may be a read error. J is TRBJ2-1 and V is TRBV28; 8 nucleotides align to TRBD2. The CDR3 runs 13 residues. The germline CDR1 and CDR2 sequences are MDHEN and SYDVKM. This CDR3 reads CVTGLAGSHEQFF. CDR3 DNA: TGTGTCACCGGACTAGCAGGATCGCATGAGCAGTTCTTC. The full variable domain, completed using reference TRBV28 and TRBJ2-1, is DVKVTQSSRYLVKRTGEKVFLECVQDMDHENMFWYRQDPGLGLRLIYFSYDVKMKEKGDIPEGYSVSREKKERFSLILESASTNQTSMYLCVTGLAGSHEQFFGPGTRLTVL.

This clonotype was detected ten times or more. The chain couples TRBV2 to TRBJ2-2; TRBD2 is a possible D gene (5 bases). V gave up 4 bases and J gave up 1 base, with 13 bases separating them. The CDR3 is made up of 16 amino acids. Germline CDR1 and CDR2: SNHLY and FYNNEI. CDR3 residues: CASSGDEGMNTGELFF. CDR3 nucleotide sequence: TGTGCCAGCAGTGGGGATGAGGGAATGAACACCGGGGAGCTGTTTTTT. The full variable domain, in which reference TRBV2 and TRBJ2-2 provide the parts outside the CDR3, is EPEVTQTPSHQVTQMGQEVILRCVPISNHLYFYWYRQILGQKVEFLVSFYNNEISEKSEIFDDQFSVERPDGSNFTLKIRSTKLEDSAMYFCASSGDEGMNTGELFFGEGSRLTVL.

This clonotype was recorded at least ten times. V and J are TRBV24-1 and TRBJ2-3; the D gene is possibly TRBD2 (5 bases). The germline V and J ends were trimmed by 2 bases and 2 bases, with 10 bases remaining between them. The length of the CDR3 is 15 residues. In germline, CDR1 is KGHDR, CDR2 SFDVKD. The CDR3 sequence is CATSDSGEVTDTQYF. CDR3 nucleotides: TGTGCCACCAGTGATTCCGGGGAAGTCACAGATACGCAGTATTTT.

The sample holds a few counts of this clonotype. The V gene is TRBV12-3 or TRBV12-4, the J gene TRBJ2-7; the D gene is possibly TRBD1 (6 bases). The CDR3 consists of 12 residues. V dropped 6 bases and J dropped 3 bases, with 9 bases sitting between them. CDR3 in DNA: TGTGCCAGCAGAGACAGGAACTACGAGCAGTACTTC. This sequence encodes CASRDRNYEQYF.

The CDR3 DNA follows: TGTGCCAGCAGCCAAGATCCGGGACTAGGGTTCAATGAGCAGTTCTTC. Its protein product is CASSQDPGLGFNEQFF. The chain joins TRBV4-2 to TRBJ2-1, with 8 bases fitting TRBD2. CDR3 size: 16 residues. CDR1 and CDR2 from the germline V gene are LGHNA and YNFKEQ. Trimming cost V 0 bases and J 6 bases; bases outside gene matches: 7.

At least ten counts were recorded for this clonotype. This chain uses TRBV12-3 or TRBV12-4 with TRBJ2-5; possible D gene TRBD2, 6 bases. V was clipped by 2 bases and J by 1 base, with 14 bases between them. The CDR3 runs 16 residues. CDR3 region: CASSLWLGGRQETQYF. As DNA, the CDR3 is TGTGCCAGCAGTTTATGGTTGGGGGGACGCCAAGAGACCCAGTACTTC.